This T cell receptor (beta chain) comes out of a study of early T cells in non-severe SARS-CoV-2 infection. Study at large: Sequencing used unsorted whole-blood bulk RNA, so chains lack pairing. Findings and caveats of the study: Anti-spike CD8 responses were favored by VDJdb matching, which missed private and CD4 specificities.

Details on this clonotype: What it recognizes is unknown.

Individual cDNA molecules were tagged with unique molecular identifiers, the study reported. Each CDR3 protein gets one entry after TCRdb re-called the 5' RACE reads with MiXCR. The sample consists of tens of thousands of distinct CDR3 sequences, 9.5% to 15% of them appearing once. The length of the CDR3 is 11 residues. Trimming took off 6 bases at V and 5 bases at J, with 11 bases between the two ends. Germline CDR1 DFQATT, CDR2 SNEGSKA (reference sequence). The specimen was whole blood. This TCR derives from an adult who was a healthcare worker with PCR-confirmed SARS-CoV-2 infection or an uninfected control (not recorded which). The V gene is TRBV20-1, the J gene TRBJ2-7; no firm D call. As DNA, the CDR3 is TGCAGTGCCACTAAGGCCCACGAGCAGTACTTC. Amino acids: CSATKAHEQYF.